A selection of T cell receptor beta chains follows, all from one sample in a study of CD8 T cells in Susac syndrome. TCRdb used MiXCR to reprocess the immunoSEQ multiplex PCR reads, holding one entry per CDR3 protein. The data hold under 80,000 distinct CDR3 sequences, with approximately 94% observed a single time. Input material: CD4+ T cells from PBMCs. These receptor sequences come from a human donor with Susac syndrome. Both conserved end residues are part of each CDR3. Each record gives: V gene, clone size, J gene, D gene, CDR3 DNA, CDR3 protein. D genes are given only for firm matches. Clone size, where shown, is once, few, many, or a class for clones that have expanded.

V: TRBV3-1
size: .
J: TRBJ2-2
D: .
DNA: TGTGCCAGCAGCCTTACATCCGGCTCCCTCACCGGGGAGCTGTTTTTT
CDR3: CASSLTSGSLTGELFF

V: TRBV27
size: .
J: TRBJ1-5
D: .
DNA: TGTGCCAGCAGTTCGACTGGGACGGCTCAGCCCCAGCATTTT
CDR3: CASSSTGTAQPQHF

V: TRBV18
size: .
J: TRBJ1-1
D: .
DNA: TGTGCCAGCTCACCAAGTGGGGGAGGGAGGAACACTGAAGCTTTCTTT
CDR3: CASSPSGGGRNTEAFF

V: TRBV6-2/TRBV6-3
size: .
J: TRBJ2-7
D: .
DNA: TGTGCCAGCAGTTACAGCGCAGGGGGGACCTACGAGCAGTACTTC
CDR3: CASSYSAGGTYEQYF

V: TRBV2
size: .
J: TRBJ2-5
D: .
DNA: TGTGCCAGCAGTGAATTGATCGGGACGAGAGAGACCCAGTACTTC
CDR3: CASSELIGTRETQYF

V: TRBV4-3
size: .
J: TRBJ2-1
D: TRBD2
DNA: TGCGCCAGCAGCCAAGACACCAGCGGGAGCAATGAGCAGTTCTTC
CDR3: CASSQDTSGSNEQFF

V: TRBV5-1
size: .
J: TRBJ2-7
D: TRBD1
DNA: TGCGCCAGCAGCCTAGGACAGGGGATTAACGAGCAGTACTTC
CDR3: CASSLGQGINEQYF

V: TRBV7-8
size: .
J: TRBJ2-2
D: TRBD2
DNA: TGTGCCAGCAGCTTAGTCCCGACTAGCGGGAGTTCCCCTGCTGGGGAGCTGTTTTTT
CDR3: CASSLVPTSGSSPAGELFF

V: TRBV9
size: .
J: TRBJ2-2
D: .
DNA: TGTGCCAGCAGCGTCGGTTCTAGACCGACCGGGGAGCTGTTTTTT
CDR3: CASSVGSRPTGELFF

V: TRBV27
size: .
J: TRBJ2-1
D: .
DNA: TGTGCCAGCAGTATGGAGAACAATGAGCAGTTCTTC
CDR3: CASSMENNEQFF

V: TRBV20-1
size: .
J: TRBJ1-1
D: .
DNA: TGCAGTGCTAGAGATCCGACAGGACCCACTGAAACTTTCTTT
CDR3: CSARDPTGPTETFF

V: TRBV2
size: .
J: TRBJ2-3
D: .
DNA: TGTGCCAGCAGTGAAGGAGGGACAGATACGCAGTATTTT
CDR3: CASSEGGTDTQYF

V: TRBV12-3/TRBV12-4
size: .
J: TRBJ2-3
D: .
DNA: TGTGCCAGCAGTATGTACGGGGGGCGAGATACGCAGTATTTT
CDR3: CASSMYGGRDTQYF

V: TRBV20-1
size: .
J: TRBJ2-2
D: .
DNA: TGCAGTGCTTTGGACGCCTTTTCTAACACCGGGGAGCTGTTTTTT
CDR3: CSALDAFSNTGELFF

V: TRBV18
size: .
J: TRBJ2-5
D: .
DNA: TGTGCCAGCTCACCACCCTACCGAGGGGTCTTGACCCAGTACTTC
CDR3: CASSPPYRGVLTQYF

V: TRBV6-5
size: .
J: TRBJ1-1
D: .
DNA: TGTGCCAGCAGTTACGGCAGCAGATTCGGAGGGAACACTGAAGCTTTCTTT
CDR3: CASSYGSRFGGNTEAFF

V: TRBV20-1
size: .
J: TRBJ2-2
D: .
DNA: TGCAGTGCTAGGAGGTCAGCTAGCGAAGGGTCTGGGGAGCTGTTTTTT
CDR3: CSARRSASEGSGELFF

V: TRBV20-1
size: once
J: TRBJ2-3
D: .
DNA: TGCAGTGCTAGGGGTCTTACCACAGATACGCAGTATTTT
CDR3: CSARGLTTDTQYF

V: TRBV4-2
size: .
J: TRBJ2-3
D: TRBD2
DNA: TGTGCCAGCAGCCCGGGCGGGAGTGGGGATACGCAGTATTTT
CDR3: CASSPGGSGDTQYF

V: TRBV18
size: .
J: TRBJ1-3
D: .
DNA: TGTGCCAGCTCAAGTACAGGGCTCTCTGGAAACACCATATATTTT
CDR3: CASSSTGLSGNTIYF

V: TRBV20-1
size: .
J: TRBJ1-3
D: .
DNA: TGCAGTGCTAGGCCCCCCCAAACGGGGGCTAGAAACACCATATATTTT
CDR3: CSARPPQTGARNTIYF

V: TRBV5-1
size: .
J: TRBJ2-5
D: .
DNA: TGCGCCAGCAGCTTCAATCAAGAGACCCAGTACTTC
CDR3: CASSFNQETQYF

V: TRBV5-4
size: .
J: TRBJ2-1
D: .
DNA: TGTGCCAGCAGCTTGGAGGGGGGGACTCAGCAGTTCTTC
CDR3: CASSLEGGTQQFF

V: TRBV30
size: few
J: TRBJ2-7
D: .
DNA: TGTGCCTGGAATAAGGGAGCCTACGAGCAGTACTTC
CDR3: CAWNKGAYEQYF

V: TRBV29-1
size: .
J: TRBJ1-2
D: .
DNA: TGCAGCGTTCTGTCTGGAAAAGCTAACTATGGCTACACCTTC
CDR3: CSVLSGKANYGYTF

V: TRBV7-2
size: .
J: TRBJ2-7
D: .
DNA: TGTGCCAGCAGCTTAACGGGGGCCGATACCTACGAGCAGTACTTC
CDR3: CASSLTGADTYEQYF

V: TRBV5-6
size: .
J: TRBJ1-2
D: .
DNA: TGTGCCAGCAGCGGGGTTTATGGCTACACCTTC
CDR3: CASSGVYGYTF

V: TRBV7-2
size: .
J: TRBJ2-1
D: .
DNA: TGTGCCAGCAGCTTAGAAACCGCGGAGAATGAGCAGTTCTTC
CDR3: CASSLETAENEQFF

V: TRBV7-9
size: .
J: TRBJ1-1
D: .
DNA: TGTGCCAGCAGCTCGAATAACGGACAAGGCCCGGGCCTGACTGAAGCTTTCTTT
CDR3: CASSSNNGQGPGLTEAFF

V: TRBV28
size: .
J: TRBJ2-2
D: .
DNA: TGTGCCAGCAGCCTTCGCGTAAACACCGGGGAGCTGTTTTTT
CDR3: CASSLRVNTGELFF

V: TRBV19
size: .
J: TRBJ2-7
D: TRBD1
DNA: TGTGCCAGTAGTATTAAAGGGACAGGGAGCCACGAGCAGTACTTC
CDR3: CASSIKGTGSHEQYF

V: TRBV7-8
size: .
J: TRBJ1-5
D: .
DNA: TGTGCCAGCAGCCGTGAGGAGGGGACGGATCAGCCCCAGCATTTT
CDR3: CASSREEGTDQPQHF

V: TRBV5-1
size: .
J: TRBJ1-2
D: .
DNA: TGCGCCAGCAGCTTGGGGGACGGAAGCCTCTATGGCTACACCTTC
CDR3: CASSLGDGSLYGYTF

V: TRBV20-1
size: .
J: TRBJ2-5
D: .
DNA: TGCAGTGCTCGGCTCGAGACCCAGTACTTC
CDR3: CSARLETQYF

V: TRBV29-1
size: .
J: TRBJ2-5
D: .
DNA: TGCAGCGTTGATAAAGACCCACGGGGGACCCAGTACTTC
CDR3: CSVDKDPRGTQYF